This is a list of T cell receptor beta chains from one sample in a study of T cell responses to AZD1222 COVID-19 vaccine. Using immunoSEQ multiplex PCR, the repertoire was profiled, and TCRdb retains in-frame clones only, with some absent. Of tens of thousands of clones detected, around nine tenths appear once; the ten largest clones hold 3.1%. The input for sequencing was peripheral blood, taken 28 days after the second AZD1222 dose. The source is an adult who received the AZD1222 COVID-19 vaccine. The CDR3 runs from the conserved cysteine through the conserved F or W. D genes are given only for firm matches. Expanded clones are given a class, and other clones once, few, many or no size at all.

-	TRBJ1-6	TRBV6-2/TRBV6-3	-	13	CASIPGGNSPLHF	TGTGCCAGCATCCCCGGGGGTAATTCACCCCTCCACTTT
-	TRBJ1-4	TRBV2	-	13	CASSRDLNEKLFF	TGTGCCAGCAGTCGGGACTTAAATGAAAAACTGTTTTTT
once	TRBJ2-3	TRBV7-2	TRBD2	17	CASSLAPARGGADTQYF	TGTGCCAGCAGCTTAGCCCCCGCCCGGGGGGGAGCAGATACGCAGTATTTT
-	TRBJ1-4	TRBV4-1	-	16	CASSQGEGRNNEKLFF	TGCGCCAGCAGCCAAGGAGAGGGACGGAACAATGAAAAACTGTTTTTT
-	TRBJ1-1	TRBV28	TRBD1	14	CASSPTGGGTEAFF	TGTGCCAGCAGCCCAACAGGGGGCGGGACTGAAGCTTTCTTT
-	TRBJ1-5	TRBV28	-	12	CASSRGNQPQHF	TGTGCCAGCAGCAGGGGCAATCAGCCCCAGCATTTT
once	TRBJ2-2	TRBV4-1	-	19	CASSQERGLQDPNTGELFF	TGCGCCAGCAGCCAAGAAAGGGGGTTACAGGACCCCAACACCGGGGAGCTGTTTTTT
-	TRBJ2-5	TRBV5-1	-	14	CASSLSNRQETQYF	TGCGCCAGCAGCTTGAGCAACAGACAAGAGACCCAGTACTTC
-	TRBJ2-7	TRBV7-6	TRBD2	15	CASSPRTSGPYEQYF	TGTGCCAGCAGCCCAAGGACTAGCGGACCCTACGAGCAGTACTTC
-	TRBJ2-3	TRBV24-1	-	13	CATSGGAGDTQYF	TGTGCCACCAGTGGGGGGGCCGGAGATACGCAGTATTTT
-	TRBJ2-3	TRBV6-2/TRBV6-3	TRBD2	18	CASSQRAGGPSRTDTQYF	TGTGCCAGCAGCCAACGGGCGGGGGGGCCCAGCAGGACAGATACGCAGTATTTT
-	TRBJ2-5	TRBV5-5	-	15	CASSFLPGSQETQYF	TGTGCCAGCAGCTTTTTGCCGGGGTCCCAAGAGACCCAGTACTTC